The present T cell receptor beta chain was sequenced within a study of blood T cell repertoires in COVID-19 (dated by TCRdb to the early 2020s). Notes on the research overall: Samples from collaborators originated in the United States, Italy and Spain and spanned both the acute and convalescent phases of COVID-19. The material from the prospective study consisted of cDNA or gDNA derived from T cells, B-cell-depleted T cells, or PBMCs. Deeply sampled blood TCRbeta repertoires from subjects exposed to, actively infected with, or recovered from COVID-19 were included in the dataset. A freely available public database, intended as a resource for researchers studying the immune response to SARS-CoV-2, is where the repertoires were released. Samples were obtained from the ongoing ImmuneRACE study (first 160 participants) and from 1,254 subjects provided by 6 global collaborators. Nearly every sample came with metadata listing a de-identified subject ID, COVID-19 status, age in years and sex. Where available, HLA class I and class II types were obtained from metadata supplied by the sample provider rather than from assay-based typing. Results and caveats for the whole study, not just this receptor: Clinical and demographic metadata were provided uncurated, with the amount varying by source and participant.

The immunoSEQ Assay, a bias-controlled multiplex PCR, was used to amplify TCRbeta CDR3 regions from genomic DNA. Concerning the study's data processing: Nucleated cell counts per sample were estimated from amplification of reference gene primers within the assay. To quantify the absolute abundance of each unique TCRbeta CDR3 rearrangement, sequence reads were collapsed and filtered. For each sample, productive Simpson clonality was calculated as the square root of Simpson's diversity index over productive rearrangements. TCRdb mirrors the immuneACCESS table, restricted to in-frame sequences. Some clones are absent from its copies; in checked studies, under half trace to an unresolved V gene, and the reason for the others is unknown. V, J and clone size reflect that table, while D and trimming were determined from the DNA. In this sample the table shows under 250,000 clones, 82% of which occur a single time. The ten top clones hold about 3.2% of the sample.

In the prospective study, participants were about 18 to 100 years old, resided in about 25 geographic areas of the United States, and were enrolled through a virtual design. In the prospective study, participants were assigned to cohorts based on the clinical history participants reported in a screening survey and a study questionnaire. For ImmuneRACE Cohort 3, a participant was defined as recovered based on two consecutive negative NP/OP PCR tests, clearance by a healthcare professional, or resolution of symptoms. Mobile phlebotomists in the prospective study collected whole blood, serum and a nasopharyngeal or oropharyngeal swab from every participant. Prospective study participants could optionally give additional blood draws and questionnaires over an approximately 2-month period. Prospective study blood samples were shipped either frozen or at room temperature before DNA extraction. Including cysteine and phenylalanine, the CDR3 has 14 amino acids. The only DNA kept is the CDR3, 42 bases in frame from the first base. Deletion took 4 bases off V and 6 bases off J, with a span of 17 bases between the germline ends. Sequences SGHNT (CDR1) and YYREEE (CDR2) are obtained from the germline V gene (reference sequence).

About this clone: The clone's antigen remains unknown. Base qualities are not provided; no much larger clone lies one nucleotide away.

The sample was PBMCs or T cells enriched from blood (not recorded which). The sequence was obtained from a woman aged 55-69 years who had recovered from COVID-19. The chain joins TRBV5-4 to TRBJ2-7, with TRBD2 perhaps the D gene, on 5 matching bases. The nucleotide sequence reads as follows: TGTGCCAGCAGCCCGCCGGGGAGTGGCTCCGAGCAGTACTTC. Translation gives CASSPPGSGSEQYF.